This entry describes one TCR beta chain. The sample originates from a study of T-cell memory formation after mild COVID-19. V was clipped by 5 bases and J by 1 base; unmatched bases: 6. Germline CDR1 SGHTA, CDR2 FQGTGA. The CDR3 spans 15 residues. Using its own MiXCR run on the 5' RACE reads, TCRdb lists one record per CDR3 protein. The sample includes 450,000 or so distinct CDR3 sequences, 15% to 25% of them seen just once. This chain uses TRBV7-3 with TRBJ2-3, with 7 bases identical to TRBD1. Sequenced input: PBMCs or a T cell subset sorted from them (not recorded which). The TCR comes from an adult woman who had mild COVID-19 (a few samples of this study predate the infection). Cell type and time point are not known. CDR3 sequence (DNA): TGTGCCAGCAGCACGACAGGGCATCGCACAGATACGCAGTATTTT. Translating it yields CASSTTGHRTDTQYF.